A selection of T cell receptor beta chains follows, all from one sample in a study of shared clonotypes between healthy human individuals. Assay used: immunoSEQ multiplex PCR; TCRdb lists only in-frame clones, some missing. The top ten clones hold around 0.45% of a sample with around 1.5 million clones, 98% of them seen once. Sequenced sample: naive CD4+ T cells sorted from blood. These receptor sequences come from a man aged 25 to 45 in good health. Both conserved end residues are part of each CDR3. A D gene is named only where the DNA matches it firmly. Not all rows give a size; the values are once, few, many and, for expanded clones, a class.

>TRBJ1-1|TRBV7-9|.|.
TGTGCCAGCAGCCACACCAGGGTGCGAGGAGACACTGAAGCTTTCTTT
CASSHTRVRGDTEAFF
>TRBJ2-3|TRBV11-2|.|.
TGTGCCAGCAGTCTGGGTCTTGGGGATACGCAGTATTTT
CASSLGLGDTQYF
>TRBJ2-2|TRBV5-6|.|.
TGTGCCAGCAGCTTGAGCTTGGGATCCGCGAACACCGGGGAGCTGTTTTTT
CASSLSLGSANTGELFF
>TRBJ2-3|TRBV14|.|.
TGTGCCAGCAGCGCGATACCCCTCGTTGCGCAGTATTTT
CASSAIPLVAQYF
>TRBJ1-1|TRBV5-1|.|.
TGCGCCAGCAGCCTCGTCCTAAGGTCGAACACTGAAGCTTTCTTT
CASSLVLRSNTEAFF
>TRBJ2-1|TRBV6-5|TRBD2|.
TGTGCCAGCAGTTACGTAACTAGCGGGAGACAGTTCTTC
CASSYVTSGRQFF
>TRBJ2-3|TRBV27|.|.
TGTGCCAGCAGTTTACCCCAACTGGCATTTAGCACAGATACGCAGTATTTT
CASSLPQLAFSTDTQYF
>TRBJ2-3|TRBV5-4|.|.
TGTGCCAGCAGCTTGAGCCTTAGCAACACAGATACGCAGTATTTT
CASSLSLSNTDTQYF
>TRBJ2-7|TRBV7-9|.|once
TGTGCCAGCAGCTTAAGGCAGGGGAAGTACTACGAGCAGTACTTC
CASSLRQGKYYEQYF
>TRBJ2-1|TRBV30|.|.
TGTGCCCAGGCGCCGAGCTCCTACAATGAGCAGTTCTTC
CAQAPSSYNEQFF
>TRBJ1-4|TRBV18|TRBD1|.
TGTGCCAGCTCATCAAGACAGGGGGAAACTAATGAAAAACTGTTTTTT
CASSSRQGETNEKLFF
>TRBJ1-3|TRBV5-6|.|.
TGTGCCAGCAGCCCCGTGACTGATGCCTTCTCTGGAAACACCATATATTTT
CASSPVTDAFSGNTIYF
>TRBJ2-2|TRBV7-3|.|.
TGTGCCAGCAGCTTAACCCCGCGACAGAACACCGGGGAGCTGTTTTTT
CASSLTPRQNTGELFF
>TRBJ2-7|TRBV7-9|.|once
TGTGCCAGCAGCCGAACGCAGGGGTTCGACGAGCAGTACTTC
CASSRTQGFDEQYF
>TRBJ2-7|TRBV25-1|TRBD1|.
TGTGCCAGCAGTGATCTGGGACAGGGCAATCCGGAGCAGTACTTC
CASSDLGQGNPEQYF
>TRBJ2-1|TRBV6-5|.|.
TGTGCCAGCAGTTACTCGAAAAACGGGATTAGCCATGAGCAGTTCTTC
CASSYSKNGISHEQFF
>TRBJ1-2|TRBV28|.|once
TGTGCCAGCAGTTTAGGGCGGCATCTCGGCGGCTACACCTTC
CASSLGRHLGGYTF
>TRBJ1-1|TRBV9|.|.
TGTGCCAGCAGCCCCTCGGGCAGTATGAACACTGAAGCTTTCTTT
CASSPSGSMNTEAFF
>TRBJ2-3|TRBV6-6|.|.
TGTGCCAGCGGAGGAGGTACGCAGTATTTT
CASGGGTQYF
>TRBJ2-5|TRBV7-8|TRBD2|.
TGTGCCAGCAGCTTCGGGACTAGCGGGACCAGGACTACGACCCAGTACTTC
CASSFGTSGTRTTTQYF
>TRBJ2-1|TRBV19|.|.
TGTGCCAGTAGTATAGATGGGAATGAGCAGTTCTTC
CASSIDGNEQFF
>TRBJ2-7|TRBV7-9|TRBD1|.
TGTGCCAGCAGCTTAGCGAGGACAGGAGGTTACGAGCAGTACTTC
CASSLARTGGYEQYF
>TRBJ2-5|TRBV7-9|.|.
TGTGCCAGCAGCTTAAGCCCAGTTAGGGGGGAGACCCAGTACTTC
CASSLSPVRGETQYF
>TRBJ2-7|TRBV5-1|.|.
TGCGCCAGCAGACCCCTTTGGACAACCTACGAGCAGTACTTC
CASRPLWTTYEQYF
>TRBJ2-7|TRBV2|TRBD2|once
TGTGCCAGCCAGACCGGGGGGGGCCTCTACGAGCAGTACTTC
CASQTGGGLYEQYF
>TRBJ1-1|TRBV6-5|TRBD1|.
TGTGCCAGCAGTTACCCGACAGGGGGCCTCACTGAAGCTTTCTTT
CASSYPTGGLTEAFF
>TRBJ2-1|TRBV5-4|TRBD2|.
TGTGCCAGCAGCTTGCCTCTAGCGGGAGGCGGAAATGAGCAGTTCTTC
CASSLPLAGGGNEQFF
>TRBJ2-1|TRBV6-5|.|.
TGTGCCAGCAGTTACTCTACAGGGTTCGATGAGCAGTTCTTC
CASSYSTGFDEQFF
>TRBJ1-5|TRBV6-5|.|.
TGTGCCAGCAGCCTGGTCCCGAATCAGCCCCAGCATTTT
CASSLVPNQPQHF
>TRBJ1-3|TRBV5-1|.|.
TGCGCCAGCAGCTTGAAAGGGTCTATCTCTGGAAACACCATATATTTT
CASSLKGSISGNTIYF
>TRBJ2-7|TRBV4-1|.|.
TGCGCCAGCAGCCAAGATATAACTGCAAACGAGCAGTACTTC
CASSQDITANEQYF
>TRBJ2-3|TRBV7-2|TRBD2|.
TGTGCCAGCAGCTTCCCCAGCGGGGCTGGGGCGCAGTATTTT
CASSFPSGAGAQYF
>TRBJ2-1|TRBV5-1|.|.
TGCGCCAGCAGCTTAGGGGAGGCCTACAATGAGCAGTTCTTC
CASSLGEAYNEQFF
>TRBJ2-1|TRBV5-1|.|.
TGCGCCAGCAGCTTGAGACAGGAATTCAATGAGCAGTTCTTC
CASSLRQEFNEQFF
>TRBJ2-1|TRBV7-2|TRBD2|.
TGTGCCAGCAGCTTAGATTTAGCGGGAGCCTACAATGAGCAGTTCTTC
CASSLDLAGAYNEQFF
>TRBJ2-6|TRBV19|TRBD1|once
TGTGCCAGTAGTATCACAGGGGCTGGGGCCAACGTCCTGACTTTC
CASSITGAGANVLTF
>TRBJ1-1|TRBV4-2|.|.
TGTGCCAGCAGCCAATGGACAGCCCCGGGCACTGAAGCTTTCTTT
CASSQWTAPGTEAFF
>TRBJ2-7|TRBV6-5|TRBD2|.
TGTGCCAGCAGAATACTAGCGGGAGGCGAGCAGTACTTC
CASRILAGGEQYF
>TRBJ2-1|TRBV30|.|.
TGTGCCTGGAGTGTAATGACAGTAGGGGATGAGCAGTTCTTC
CAWSVMTVGDEQFF
>TRBJ2-3|TRBV5-4|TRBD2|.
TGTGCCAGCAGGGAGCGGGAGAGCTATCCAGATACGCAGTATTTT
CASRERESYPDTQYF
>TRBJ2-4|TRBV10-3|.|.
TGTGCCATCAGTGAGACCGGGACATCCAACATTCAGTACTTC
CAISETGTSNIQYF